This record covers a single TCR beta chain. This entry is derived from a study of blood T cell repertoires in COVID-19. Study-wide background: The origin of the acute and convalescent COVID-19 samples was the United States, Italy and Spain. In each case, the material was cDNA or gDNA derived from T cells, B-cell-depleted T cells, or PBMCs.

The CDR3 covers 14 residues. The germline V gene has CDR1 SGHRS and CDR2 YFSETQ. V lost 4 bases to trimming and J lost 8 bases, with 18 bases between them. As processed by the authors: By means of reference gene primer amplification, nucleated cell counts were estimated. Sequenced by immunoSEQ multiplex PCR; TCRdb stores in-frame clones only, minus some. D and trimming come from the DNA, and the V and J calls and clone size come from that table. Of about 250,000 clones listed, around 80% are singletons. The chain combines TRBV5-1 with TRBJ1-2; perhaps TRBD1 as D (6 bases). This clonotype was sampled from a man aged 40-55 years with active or convalescent COVID-19. The sequenced sample consisted of peripheral blood. The CDR3: CASSPYQGNNGYTF. The CDR3 DNA sequence: TGCGCCAGCAGCCCATATCAGGGGAACAACGGCTACACCTTC.